This TCR beta chain was retrieved from a study of T cells after yellow fever vaccination (dated by TCRdb to 2018 to 2020). Study-level background: The SMART-Seq v4 Ultra Low Input RNA kit was used to prepare libraries from fractions with low cell numbers. To follow T-cell clones before and after both primary and booster YFV17D yellow fever vaccination, bulk TCR alpha and beta repertoires underwent longitudinal sequencing. Two healthy male donors, one aged 18 to 30 and one aged 30 to 39 years, were included in the cohort. Bulk PBMC replicates and cell subsets were isolated from blood drawn at multiple timepoints before and after both primary and secondary immunization. Paper-wide results and their limitations: The secondary T-cell response was weaker than the primary response but faster, peaking on day 5 instead of day 15. Most clones expanded after primary vaccination (about 96% of CD4 and roughly 91% of CD8) were re-detected after the booster, suggesting that broad memory maintenance occurred. Computational filtering was needed because FACS-sorted repertoires could contain abundant contaminating clonotypes from the bulk population. A small fraction of clonotypes appeared in both the CD4 and CD8 compartments, likely as a result of convergent recombination. Only a couple of donors were included in the study, so the extent to which the findings can be generalized is limited.

The germline V gene sets CDR1 to SGHVS and CDR2 to FQNEAQ. The CDR3 measures 14 amino acids from cysteine to phenylalanine. This entry keeps only the CDR3 DNA: 42 bases, framed from base 1. Trimming costs V 3 bases and J 1 base, and their ends lie 9 bases apart. TCR cDNA was synthesized by 5'RACE template switching, which introduced a universal primer site and unique molecular identifiers. Priming of cDNA synthesis was performed from both the TCR alpha and TCR beta constant segments. Libraries were amplified in two PCR steps, with sample barcodes and sequencing adapters added in the second step. Sequencing of libraries was done on Illumina HiSeq 2500 (2x100 bp) or NovaSeq (2x150 bp). In the source study's methods: MIGEC was used to demultiplex reads and collapse the reads into UMI consensus sequences, and MiXCR was used for V(D)J alignment. Using edgeR on replicate PBMC samples, clonotypes were called vaccine-responding if FDR was below 0.01 and the log2 fold change was above 5 up to day 15. Each bulk clonotype was labeled CD4 or CD8 based on which sequenced repertoire, CD4 or CD8, contained the clonotype at higher abundance. The public reads were reprocessed in TCRdb via fastp at Q25 and MiXCR, keeping in-frame beta chains. CDR3 protein duplicates are merged, each entry listing the most common genes and DNA. The V and J calls and clone size are TCRdb's, not the authors'. In this sample the table shows a few hundred thousand distinct CDR3 sequences, 17% of which occur a single time. The top ten hold roughly 17% of the sample.

The sample's treatment or condition label is to be understood as: live attenuated yellow fever vaccine strain. At every blood-draw timepoint, two biological replicates of bulk PBMCs were collected. PBMCs were isolated from peripheral blood using a standard Ficoll-Paque protocol. TriZol was used to extract RNA from bulk PBMCs, CD4 and CD8 fractions, and dextramer-positive and dextramer-negative fractions. This clonotype was seen more than once but under ten times. Its antigen remains undetermined. No base qualities exist here, and no much larger clone lies one base off it. The TCR was taken from a man aged 18 to 29 who received the YFV17D yellow fever vaccine. The chain was built from TRBV7-8 and TRBJ1-1, with no confidently assigned D gene. The material was PBMCs, obtained 5 days after the first yellow fever vaccination. This receptor carries the CDR3 CASSLGAANTEAFF. The bases read TGTGCCAGCAGCTTGGGAGCAGCGAACACTGAAGCTTTCTTT.